Following are 24 T cell receptor beta chains from one sample sequenced in a study of technical replicates of blood from a handful of donors. TCRdb keeps only in-frame clones here, not all; method: immunoSEQ multiplex PCR. The sample has roughly 71,000 clones, 95% seen once. The sample was T cells isolated from PBMCs. Receptor source: a human donor in good health.

This sequence joins TRBV6-1 and TRBJ2-7, with 7 bases identical to TRBD1. CDR1 is MNHNS and CDR2 is SASEGT in the germline V gene. V shed 8 bases and J 2 bases; nucleotides not matched to a gene: 6. CDR3 length equals 13 residues. As DNA, the CDR3 is TGTGCCAGCGCCAGGGACAGTACCTACGAGCAGTACTTC. Translating gives CASARDSTYEQYF.

The chain is built from TRBV2 and TRBJ1-2, with D hard to call. The CDR3 runs to 13 residues. V lost 5 bases and J lost 4, with 11 bases in between. CDR1 and CDR2 from the germline V gene are SNHLY and FYNNEI. CDR3 region: CASSNGILYGYTF. The CDR3 region has the DNA TGTGCCAGCAGTAACGGGATCCTCTATGGCTACACCTTC.

The chain employs TRBV13 and TRBJ2-1; tentative D call: TRBD2 (6 bases). CDR1 is PRHDT and CDR2 is FYEKMQ in the germline V gene (reference sequence). The CDR3 runs 17 residues. The ends were cut back, 5 bases at V and 4 bases at J, with 21 bases in the middle. CDR3 sequence reads: CASSAPVAEVVYNEQFF. Here the CDR3 DNA reads TGTGCCAGCAGCGCCCCGGTAGCGGAGGTTGTTTACAATGAGCAGTTCTTC.

The chain joins TRBV28 to TRBJ2-2, with 10 nucleotides matching TRBD2. V was clipped by 7 bases and J by 3 bases; unmatched bases: 11. This CDR3 is built from 17 residues. In germline, CDR1 is MDHEN, CDR2 SYDVKM. CDR3 nucleotide sequence: TGTGCCAGCAACCTGATAGCGGGAGGAGGGGACACCGGGGAGCTGTTTTTT. Translated: CASNLIAGGGDTGELFF.

V is TRBV5-1 and J is TRBJ2-7, with 7 bases identical to TRBD1. This CDR3 is 14 amino acids long. After removal of 5 bases from V and 7 bases from J, the junction contained 12 bases not matched to a gene. Per germline, CDR1 SGHRS and CDR2 YFSETQ. The CDR3 bases are TGCGCCAGCAGTCAGGGGGTAGGGGTTGGAGAGCAGTACTTC. As protein: CASSQGVGVGEQYF.

The V call is TRBV7-9, the J call TRBJ2-7; TRBD1 matches 8 bases. The CDR3 is 13 residues long. The trim removed 5 bases at V and 5 bases at J, leaving 5 bases unmatched. CDR1 and CDR2 (germline): SEHNR, FQNEAQ (reference sequence). This chain's CDR3 is CASSGQGNDEQYF. CDR3 in DNA: TGTGCCAGCAGCGGACAGGGTAACGACGAGCAGTACTTC.

The chain couples TRBV6-4 to TRBJ2-1; 8 nucleotides agree with TRBD1. The V segment lost 6 bases and the J segment 1 base; nucleotides outside the gene matches: 8. The V gene's germline CDR1 is MRHNA and CDR2 SNTAGT. The CDR3 has 16 residues. The CDR3 DNA reads as TGTGCCAGCAGCGAAGGGACAGGTGAATCCTACAATGAGCAGTTCTTC. Translated: CASSEGTGESYNEQFF.

The chain joins TRBV27 to TRBJ2-3; the D is unclear. This CDR3 has 13 amino acids. V was pared by 3 bases and J by 2 bases, with 6 bases between. Germline CDR1 MNHEY, CDR2 SMNVEV (reference sequence). The CDR3 DNA sequence: TGTGCCAGCAGTTTTACTAACACAGATACGCAGTATTTT. Protein product: CASSFTNTDTQYF.

This sequence joins TRBV5-1 and TRBJ1-1, with unresolved D. The CDR3 has 14 amino acids. Trimming took 5 bases from V and 1 from J, leaving 12 bases between them. Per the germline V gene, CDR1 is SGHRS and CDR2 is YFSETQ. For the CDR3, the DNA is TGCGCCAGCAGACCGAACCCAGAGAACACTGAAGCTTTCTTT. It specifies CASRPNPENTEAFF.

The gene calls are TRBV4-2 and TRBJ2-7, with 10 positions matching TRBD2. This CDR3 has 16 residues. Germline assignment: CDR1 LGHNA and CDR2 YNFKEQ. After removal of 0 bases from V and 3 bases from J, the junction contained 5 bases not matched to a gene. The DNA of the CDR3 is TGTGCCAGCAGCCAAGAAGTGACTAGCGGGTACTACGAGCAGTACTTC. Amino acids: CASSQEVTSGYYEQYF.

The chain recombines TRBV28 with TRBJ1-2, with TRBD1 matching over 11 bases. Germline assignment: CDR1 MDHEN and CDR2 SYDVKM. The CDR3 covers 17 residues. Trimming at V came to 4 bases and at J to 3 bases, leaving 10 bases not matched to a gene. The CDR3 bases are TGTGCCAGCAGTTCCGGGACAGGGGGTCGTCAGGACTATGGCTACACCTTC. Translating gives CASSSGTGGRQDYGYTF.

V usage is TRBV10-1 and J usage is TRBJ1-5; TRBD1 is a possible D gene (6 bases). CDR3 length equals 14 residues. Germline CDR1 WNHNN, CDR2 SYGVQD (reference sequence). Trimming stripped 3 bases from V and 3 bases from J, with 9 bases between. This chain's CDR3 is CASSEQGLNQPQHF. The CDR3 DNA is TGCGCCAGCAGTGAACAGGGCCTCAATCAGCCCCAGCATTTT.

The chain combines TRBV5-6 with TRBJ1-6; TRBD1 might be the D (5 bases). With 4 bases removed from V and 2 bases from J, the gap between germline ends came to 16 bases. Germline V gene data show CDR1 as SGHDT and CDR2 as YYEEEE. This CDR3 comprises 17 residues. CDR3 amino acids: CASSPGGQGTYNSPLHF. The CDR3 DNA sequence: TGTGCCAGCAGCCCCGGTGGGCAGGGAACCTATAATTCACCCCTCCACTTT.

The V and J genes are TRBV11-3 and TRBJ1-1; 7 nucleotides align to TRBD1. This CDR3 is 17 amino acids long. The germline V gene encodes CDR1 SGHNT and CDR2 YENEEA. Trimming at V came to 1 base and at J to 2 bases, leaving 10 bases not matched to a gene. CDR3 amino acids: CASSLGTGVAGNTEAFF. The CDR3 nucleotides read TGTGCCAGCAGCTTAGGCACAGGGGTCGCGGGAAACACTGAAGCTTTCTTT.

V usage is TRBV9 and J usage is TRBJ1-2; D may be TRBD1 (6 bases). V shed 3 bases and J shed 4 bases, with 19 bases lying between them. The germline gives CDR1 SGDLS, CDR2 YYNGEE. This CDR3 spans 16 amino acids. CDR3 sequence: CASSADTRGSFYGYTF. The CDR3 nucleotides are TGTGCCAGCAGCGCCGACACCAGGGGCTCCTTCTATGGCTACACCTTC.

The genes are TRBV4-1 and TRBJ2-5; 10 positions match TRBD2. V was pared by 1 base and J by 5 bases, with 10 bases of the junction left unmatched. CDR3 length: 17 amino acids. Germline V gives CDR1 MGHRA, CDR2 YSYEKL. CDR3 sequence: CASSQVGQREGPETQYF. DNA of the CDR3: TGCGCCAGCAGCCAAGTGGGGCAGCGGGAGGGCCCGGAGACCCAGTACTTC.

This chain joins TRBV4-1 and TRBJ1-1, with D possibly matching TRBD1 (5 bases). V lost 1 base to trimming and J lost 5 bases, with 14 bases between them. This CDR3 is 15 amino acids long. The germline V gene encodes CDR1 MGHRA and CDR2 YSYEKL. CDR3 DNA: TGCGCCAGCAGCCAAGCCGGGGCGGGAGGAACTGAAGCTTTCTTT. Translated: CASSQAGAGGTEAFF.

The V and J genes are TRBV12-2 and TRBJ2-2; the table's D call, TRBD2, was not checked against the DNA. TRBV12-2 is termed a pseudogene. The CDR3 contains 17 residues. As DNA, the CDR3 is TGTGCAAGTCGCTCGACTAGTACGTCGCTCCCCACCGGGGAGCTGTTTTTT. This sequence encodes CASRSTSTSLPTGELFF.

The J gene is TRBJ1-1, the V gene TRBV5-1; 8 bases fit TRBD1. CDR1 and CDR2 (germline): SGHRS, YFSETQ. This CDR3 has 15 amino acids. The ends lost 4 bases at V and 3 bases at J; junction bases unmatched: 8. This CDR3 reads CASSRPGQVYTEAFF. The CDR3 nucleotides are TGCGCCAGCAGCCGACCGGGACAGGTTTACACTGAAGCTTTCTTT.

The chain has TRBV2 and TRBJ2-2, with D hard to call. CDR3 size: 13 residues. Trimming left V 4 bases short and J 4 bases short, with 7 bases between. The germline gives CDR1 SNHLY, CDR2 FYNNEI. The CDR3 sequence: CASSGSFTGELFF. CDR3 in DNA: TGTGCCAGCAGTGGTAGTTTCACCGGGGAGCTGTTTTTT.

The rearrangement joins TRBV27 to TRBJ2-7, with 10 bases identical to TRBD2. This CDR3 has 17 amino acids. Unmatched junction bases numbered 9, after V lost 3 bases and J lost 1 base. CDR1 is MNHEY and CDR2 is SMNVEV in the germline V gene (reference sequence). DNA of the CDR3: TGTGCCAGCAGTTTCGGTCCTAGCGGGAGCACATCCTACGAGCAGTACTTC. Its translation: CASSFGPSGSTSYEQYF.

About this clone itself: Mismatch with germline at one junction end may stem from a read error. V and J are TRBV2 and TRBJ2-3, with D possibly TRBD2 on 6 matching bases. This CDR3 has 12 amino acids. CDR1 is SNHLY and CDR2 is FYNNEI in the germline V gene. CDR3 nucleotides: TGTGCCAGCAGCACAGGAGGGCTTGGGGCCGCTTTT. Residues: CASSTGGLGAAF.

The J gene is TRBJ2-5, the V gene TRBV11-3; D is possibly TRBD1 (6 bases). The germline V gene encodes CDR1 SGHNT and CDR2 YENEEA. The CDR3 contains 16 residues. V lost 4 bases and J lost 0, with 15 bases in between. CDR3: CASSSTLGADQETQYF. For the CDR3, the DNA is TGTGCCAGCAGCTCCACCTTGGGGGCCGACCAAGAGACCCAGTACTTC. The complete variable domain, with remaining parts taken from reference TRBV11-3 and TRBJ2-5, reads EAGVVQSPRYKIIEKKQPVAFWCNPISGHNTLYWYLQNLGQGPELLIRYENEEAVDDSQLPKDRFSAERLKGVDSTLKIQPAELGDSAVYLCASSSTLGADQETQYFGPGTRLLVL.

The chain is built from TRBV5-1 and TRBJ1-1; D not resolved. This CDR3 is 15 amino acids long. Trimming removed 4 bases from V and 6 bases from J, with 19 bases in between. Germline V gives CDR1 SGHRS, CDR2 YFSETQ. CDR3 in amino acids: CASSPNGLKRPEAFF. The CDR3 DNA follows: TGCGCCAGCAGCCCGAATGGGTTAAAGCGCCCTGAAGCTTTCTTT.